Shown below are 17 T cell receptor beta chains from a single sample sequenced in a study of cytomegalovirus exposure and HLA in healthy donors. The PCR made use of 60 Vbeta and 13 Jbeta primers. TCRdb's table, derived via immunoSEQ multiplex PCR, lists solely in-frame clones and lacks some. The profile covers fewer than 150,000 clones, with just under 80% appearing a single time and under 5.5% taken by the ten largest. Sequencing used PBMCs. Receptor source: a man aged 25-45 years in good health.

A note on this clone: At the DNA level, this CDR3 is encoded by other sequences in the same sample as well. The gene calls are TRBV6-5 and TRBJ1-5; 7 nucleotides agree with TRBD1. V was clipped by 5 bases and J by 6 bases; unmatched bases: 4. This CDR3 has 13 amino acids. The germline gives CDR1 MNHEY, CDR2 SVGAGI. The CDR3 region is CASSRQGGQPQHF. The CDR3 region has the DNA TGTGCCAGCAGTAGACAGGGCGGTCAGCCCCAGCATTTT.

V is TRBV7-6 and J is TRBJ1-4; the D gene is possibly TRBD1 (6 bases). Trimming stripped 2 bases from V and 3 bases from J, with 13 bases between. The CDR3 totals 16 residues. From germline, CDR1 is SGHVS and CDR2 FNYEAQ. In DNA, the CDR3 is TGTGCCAGCAGCTTACCACAGGGAGCCGCTAATGAAAAACTGTTTTTT. It is translated as CASSLPQGAANEKLFF. Full variable domain (remainder filled in from reference TRBV7-6 and TRBJ1-4): GAGVSQSPRYKVTKRGQDVALRCDPISGHVSLYWYRQALGQGPEFLTYFNYEAQQDKSGLPNDRFSAERPEGSISTLTIQRTEQRDSAMYRCASSLPQGAANEKLFFGSGTQLSVL.

The rearrangement uses TRBV16 and TRBJ2-7, with D perhaps matching TRBD1 (5 bases). This CDR3 is built from 13 residues. Germline assignment: CDR1 KGHSY and CDR2 FQNENV. Trimming pared 2 bases from V and 8 bases from J, leaving 13 bases between. CDR3 loop: CASSQTLGVKQYF. CDR3 DNA: TGTGCCAGCAGCCAAACCCTAGGGGTTAAGCAGTACTTC.

The gene calls are TRBV7-2 and TRBJ2-5; no firm D call. V was pared by 1 base and J by 2 bases, with 5 bases between. The CDR3 loop spans 13 amino acids. Germline V gene lookup returns CDR1 SGHTA and CDR2 FQGNSA. DNA of the CDR3: TGTGCCAGCAGCTTAGGCCAGCAAGAGACCCAGTACTTC. The encoded protein is CASSLGQQETQYF. The full variable domain, its missing parts supplied by reference TRBV7-2 and TRBJ2-5, is GAGVSQSPSNKVTEKGKDVELRCDPISGHTALYWYRQSLGQGLEFLIYFQGNSAPDKSGLPSDRFSAERTGGSVSTLTIQRTQQEDSAVYLCASSLGQQETQYFGPGTRLLVL.

This chain connects TRBV11-3 to TRBJ2-2; tentatively, D is TRBD1 (6 bases). The CDR3 consists of 15 residues. CDR1 is SGHNT, CDR2 YENEEA, per germline. V was clipped by 1 base and J by 6 bases, with 12 bases between them. The DNA for the CDR3 is TGTGCCAGCAGCTTAGCAGGGGCCCGGCCCGGGGAGCTGTTTTTT. Encoded protein: CASSLAGARPGELFF.

This clone showed up just a few times. J is TRBJ2-3 and V is TRBV19; 11 nucleotides line up with TRBD2. Germline-derived CDR1 and CDR2 are LNHDA and SQIVND (reference sequence). The CDR3 runs 15 residues. Trimming took 3 bases from V and 6 from J; bases not matched to a gene: 5. The CDR3 is CASSIWLAGGDTQYF. The DNA for the CDR3 is TGTGCCAGTAGTATTTGGCTAGCGGGAGGCGATACGCAGTATTTT.

This clone came up a few times. The chain has TRBV5-5 and TRBJ2-1; 7 bases match TRBD1. V lost 1 base and J lost 4; bases outside the gene matches: 5. Germline CDR1 SGHKS, CDR2 YYEKEE (reference sequence). The CDR3 runs to 15 residues. CDR3 region: CASSLRGTVYNEQFF. In DNA form, the CDR3 reads TGTGCCAGCAGCTTGAGGGGGACAGTATACAATGAGCAGTTCTTC.

The V call is TRBV7-3, the J call TRBJ1-1; 7 bases map to TRBD1. CDR3 length: 12 amino acids. V gave up 5 bases and J gave up 6 bases; unmatched junction bases: 3. Germline values: CDR1 SGHTA, CDR2 FQGTGA. CDR3 in amino acids: CASSRTGSEAFF. The CDR3 DNA sequence: TGTGCCAGCAGCCGGACAGGTTCTGAAGCTTTCTTT.

This chain connects TRBV7-2 to TRBJ2-1; TRBD2 is a possible D gene (6 bases). V dropped 5 bases and J dropped 9 bases, with 20 bases sitting between them. Germline V gene lookup returns CDR1 SGHTA and CDR2 FQGNSA. This CDR3 has 15 amino acids. The CDR3 loop reads CASSLTRTIDAEQFF. As DNA, the CDR3 is TGTGCCAGCAGCCTAACACGGACTATAGACGCTGAGCAGTTCTTC.

In this sample, this clone turned up a few times. The chain employs TRBV21-1 and TRBJ1-1; the table names TRBD1, a call not compared with the DNA. TRBV21-1 is recorded as a pseudogene. The CDR3 contains 16 residues. CDR3: CASSLGKGARDTEAFF. In DNA, the CDR3 is TGTGCCAGCAGCTTAGGAAAAGGGGCGCGAGACACTGAAGCTTTCTTT.

The genes are TRBV7-2 and TRBJ2-2; D call uncertain. CDR1 and CDR2 from the germline V gene are SGHTA and FQGNSA. The CDR3 covers 15 residues. The V and J ends lost 1 base and 5 bases respectively, with 11 bases between them. For the CDR3, the DNA is TGTGCCAGCAGCTTAGTGCCACTATCGACCGGGGAGCTGTTTTTT. Residues: CASSLVPLSTGELFF.

This chain connects TRBV6-5 to TRBJ2-7; 7 bases agree with TRBD2. V shed 4 bases and J 1 base; nucleotides not matched to a gene: 4. Germline V gene lookup returns CDR1 MNHEY and CDR2 SVGAGI. CDR3 size: 14 residues. This CDR3 reads CASSSGLGSYEQYF. The DNA of the CDR3 is TGTGCCAGCAGTTCCGGACTAGGTTCCTACGAGCAGTACTTC.

With respect to this clone: The identical CDR3 is also encoded by other nucleotide sequences in the sample. The CDR3 is CASSLGRAGYGYTF. DNA of the CDR3: TGTGCCAGCAGTTTGGGCAGGGCGGGGTATGGCTACACCTTC. The gene calls are TRBV28 and TRBJ1-2; possible D gene TRBD1, 5 bases. V dropped 3 bases and J dropped 5 bases, with 13 bases sitting between them. This CDR3 comprises 14 residues. CDR1 and CDR2 (germline): MDHEN, SYDVKM.

This chain joins TRBV30 and TRBJ1-6; the D gene is possibly TRBD1 (5 bases). Germline V gives CDR1 GTSNPN, CDR2 SVGIG (reference sequence). Trimming removed 0 bases at V and 8 bases at J, with 11 bases between. This CDR3 comprises 14 residues. CDR3 region: CAWSVQGGDSPLHF. The DNA of the CDR3 is TGTGCCTGGAGTGTGCAGGGTGGGGATTCACCCCTCCACTTT.

The chain combines TRBV10-3 with TRBJ2-7, with D possibly TRBD1 on 6 matching bases. Germline CDR1 reads ENHRY; CDR2 reads SYGVKD. The CDR3 length is 13 residues. Between the trimmed V and J ends, which lost 3 bases and 6 bases, there was a span of 12 bases. The CDR3 loop is CAISDRQAPEQYF. DNA for the CDR3: TGTGCCATCAGTGATAGACAGGCGCCCGAGCAGTACTTC.

V and J are TRBV19 and TRBJ2-7; 9 bases map to TRBD1. V lost 1 base, J lost 2 bases, and 6 bases stayed unmatched. The V gene's germline CDR1 is LNHDA and CDR2 SQIVND (reference sequence). This CDR3 spans 16 amino acids. CDR3 coding DNA: TGTGCCAGTAGTATAGCAGGGACAGGGCTGACCTACGAGCAGTACTTC. Translating gives CASSIAGTGLTYEQYF.

This sequence joins TRBV7-3 and TRBJ2-7, with D tentatively TRBD2 (5 bases). This CDR3 has 15 residues. Trimming shortened V by 5 bases and J by 5 bases, and 19 bases separated the two germline ends. Germline values: CDR1 SGHTA, CDR2 FQGTGA. The CDR3 spells CASSPWARATDEQYF. The CDR3 bases are TGTGCCAGCAGCCCCTGGGCGAGGGCGACGGACGAGCAGTACTTC.